These 31 T cell receptor beta chains were all obtained from the same sample, sequenced in a study of cytomegalovirus exposure and HLA in healthy donors (dated by TCRdb to about 2017). Libraries came from the immunoSEQ multiplex PCR assay. For the multiplex PCR, a mixture combining 60 forward primers for TCR Vbeta segments and 13 reverse primers for TCR Jbeta segments was used. Sourced from immuneACCESS, this table was stored by TCRdb with only in-frame sequences that have V and J called. A share of the clones is absent; for the studies checked, an unresolved V gene accounts for under half, and the remainder has no known explanation. The sample contains more than 95,000 clones, approximately 74% of them found a single time. The top ten constitute 9.5% to 13% of the sample. The sample comprised PBMCs. These TCRs come from a woman aged 45-59 years in good health and CMV-seropositive.

The CDR3 DNA is TGTGCCTGGAGTGTTGAGACAGTTACTAATGAAAAACTGTTTTTT. It specifies CAWSVETVTNEKLFF. The V call is TRBV30, the J call TRBJ1-4; tentatively, D is TRBD1 (5 bases). The length of the CDR3 is 15 residues. V was trimmed by 0 bases and J by 2 bases, leaving 10 bases between them. Germline V gives CDR1 GTSNPN, CDR2 SVGIG (reference sequence).

The V gene is TRBV29-1, the J gene TRBJ1-4, with unresolved D. V was cut by 4 bases and J by 3 bases, with 9 bases left in between. There are 13 residues in the CDR3. CDR1 SQVTM and CDR2 ANQGSEA come from the germline V gene. The CDR3 reads CSVGGNSNEKLFF. CDR3 bases: TGCAGCGTTGGAGGGAATTCTAATGAAAAACTGTTTTTT.

The chain has TRBV7-6 and TRBJ2-2; no clear D gene. Germline V gene data show CDR1 as SGHVS and CDR2 as FNYEAQ. V gave up 5 bases and J gave up 5 bases, with 21 bases separating them. This CDR3 is 17 amino acids long. The CDR3 here is CASSPGGLVRRTGELFF. The CDR3, as DNA: TGTGCCAGCAGCCCGGGTGGCCTAGTTCGTAGGACCGGGGAGCTGTTTTTT.

The chain joins TRBV6-1 to TRBJ2-5; D is unclear. The J call may be incorrect, as the DNA end agrees better with TRBJ2-7. CDR3 length: 16 amino acids. Looked up from germline, CDR1 is MNHNS and CDR2 is SASEGT. The CDR3 DNA follows: TGTGCCAGCAGTGAAGTCACCCCATCGCAACCCTACGAGCAGTACTTC. Its protein product is CASSEVTPSQPYEQYF.

CDR3 sequence reads: CASSLSVGGPDEQFF. The CDR3 DNA is TGTGCCAGCAGTTTATCGGTGGGAGGGCCGGATGAGCAGTTCTTC. The chain employs TRBV28 and TRBJ2-1; TRBD2 aligns across 7 bases. Unmatched junction bases numbered 8, after V lost 1 base and J lost 8 bases. The germline V gene has CDR1 MDHEN and CDR2 SYDVKM. This CDR3 contains 15 residues. Full variable domain (remainder filled in from reference TRBV28 and TRBJ2-1): DVKVTQSSRYLVKRTGEKVFLECVQDMDHENMFWYRQDPGLGLRLIYFSYDVKMKEKGDIPEGYSVSREKKERFSLILESASTNQTSMYLCASSLSVGGPDEQFFGPGTRLTVL.

In this sample, this clone turned up once. The chain links TRBV29-1 to TRBJ1-5; possible D gene TRBD1, 5 bases. Germline V gene lookup returns CDR1 SQVTM and CDR2 ANQGSEA. Trimming removed 5 bases from V and 6 bases from J, with 14 bases in between. CDR3 length: 13 amino acids. CDR3 DNA sequence: TGCAGCGTTCTACAGGACAAGGGTCAGCCCCAGCATTTT. It encodes CSVLQDKGQPQHF.

The chain carries TRBV30 and TRBJ1-1; no clear D. CDR3 length equals 14 residues. Deletions cut 0 bases from V and 1 base from J, with 9 bases between. The germline CDR1 and CDR2 sequences are GTSNPN and SVGIG (reference sequence). DNA of the CDR3: TGTGCCTGGAGTGTTACGGCGGCGAACACTGAAGCTTTCTTT. It translates to CAWSVTAANTEAFF.

The V call is TRBV2, the J call TRBJ1-5; 8 nucleotides agree with TRBD1. This CDR3 is built from 12 residues. Germline CDR1 SNHLY, CDR2 FYNNEI. Trimming cost V 10 bases and J 3 bases; bases outside gene matches: 2. The CDR3 nucleotides read TGTGCCACAGGGGGCGCCAATCAGCCCCAGCATTTT. Protein product: CATGGANQPQHF. Variable domain in full (rest from reference TRBV2 and TRBJ1-5): EPEVTQTPSHQVTQMGQEVILRCVPISNHLYFYWYRQILGQKVEFLVSFYNNEISEKSEIFDDQFSVERPDGSNFTLKIRSTKLEDSAMYFCATGGANQPQHFGDGTRLSIL.

This clone was picked up one time. The chain has TRBV10-1 and TRBJ1-1, with D unresolved. In germline, CDR1 is WNHNN, CDR2 SYGVQD (reference sequence). This CDR3 comprises 14 residues. Trimming took off 10 bases at V and 1 base at J, with 16 bases between the two ends. CDR3 nucleotides: TGCGCCACCGCGCCAATGACGGGGAACACTGAAGCTTTCTTT. The encoded protein is CATAPMTGNTEAFF.

The chain couples TRBV7-2 to TRBJ2-3, with D tentatively TRBD1 (5 bases). The V gene lost 5 bases and the J gene lost 7 bases, with 19 bases spanning the gap. This CDR3 is built from 15 residues. CDR1 is SGHTA, CDR2 FQGNSA, per germline. As DNA, the CDR3 is TGTGCCAGCAGCGCCAGTGTAGGGGCCTTATATACGCAGTATTTT. Amino acids: CASSASVGALYTQYF. Variable domain in full (rest from reference TRBV7-2 and TRBJ2-3): GAGVSQSPSNKVTEKGKDVELRCDPISGHTALYWYRQSLGQGLEFLIYFQGNSAPDKSGLPSDRFSAERTGGSVSTLTIQRTQQEDSAVYLCASSASVGALYTQYFGPGTRLTVL.

This sequence joins TRBV7-9 and TRBJ2-5; 7 bases map to TRBD2. This CDR3 has 15 residues. The V gene's germline CDR1 is SEHNR and CDR2 FQNEAQ (reference sequence). V lost 5 bases to trimming and J lost 3 bases; unmatched junction nucleotides: 9. CDR3 nucleotide sequence: TGTGCCAGCAGCCCACCGGGGGGTGGAAAAGAGACCCAGTACTTC. Translating gives CASSPPGGGKETQYF.

The gene calls are TRBV7-2 and TRBJ1-1, with no clear D. Trimming cost V 2 bases and J 4 bases, with 8 bases left between them. The CDR3 spans 13 residues. Germline CDR1 and CDR2: SGHTA and FQGNSA. CDR3 DNA sequence: TGTGCCAGCAGCTTATATGCGGGCACTGAAGCTTTCTTT. This sequence encodes CASSLYAGTEAFF.

The chain carries TRBV15 and TRBJ1-1, with 12 bases aligning to TRBD1. With V trimmed by 1 base and J by 1 base, 7 bases remained unmatched. Germline CDR1 reads LNHNV; CDR2 reads YYDKDF (reference sequence). The CDR3 runs 18 residues. This chain's CDR3 is CATSRGRGQGARNTEAFF. CDR3 in DNA: TGTGCCACCAGCAGAGGACGGGGACAGGGGGCGAGGAACACTGAAGCTTTCTTT.

The chain uses TRBV4-3 and TRBJ1-2; the D gene is possibly TRBD1 (5 bases). Between the trimmed V and J ends, which lost 2 bases and 2 bases, there was a span of 9 bases. The length of the CDR3 is 14 residues. The germline V gene encodes CDR1 LGHNA and CDR2 YSLEER. The CDR3 DNA reads TGCGCCAGCAGCCAACAGACAGCGAACTATGGCTACACCTTC. Translated, it gives CASSQQTANYGYTF.

The chain links TRBV5-1 to TRBJ2-7, with 9 nucleotides matching TRBD1. V was clipped by 2 bases and J by 3 bases; unmatched bases: 3. This CDR3 has 14 amino acids. The germline V gene encodes CDR1 SGHRS and CDR2 YFSETQ. This chain's CDR3 is CASSLGTGIYEQYF. The CDR3 bases are TGCGCCAGCAGCTTAGGGACAGGGATCTACGAGCAGTACTTC.

This sequence joins TRBV5-1 and TRBJ2-5; D may be TRBD1 (6 bases). The germline gives CDR1 SGHRS, CDR2 YFSETQ. CDR3 length equals 15 residues. The V end was cut by 6 bases, the J end by 1 base, with 16 bases between. The CDR3 nucleotides are TGCGCCAGCACCATATCCGGGACAACCCAAGAGACCCAGTACTTC. The encoded protein is CASTISGTTQETQYF.

The CDR3 sequence is CASMVSGKNNEQFF. CDR3 nucleotides: TGTGCCAGTATGGTTAGCGGGAAAAACAATGAGCAGTTCTTC. This chain joins TRBV19 and TRBJ2-1; 8 bases align to TRBD2. The CDR3 has 14 amino acids. The J segment lost 5 bases and the V segment lost 7 bases, leaving 7 bases of the junction unmatched. CDR1 and CDR2 from the germline V gene are LNHDA and SQIVND (reference sequence).

The table lists this clone with a few counts. J is TRBJ1-1 and V is TRBV29-1; D unresolved. Germline V gene lookup returns CDR1 SQVTM and CDR2 ANQGSEA. The CDR3 has 14 residues. V was clipped by 6 bases and J by 0 bases, with 14 bases between them. CDR3: CSVADREMNTEAFF. CDR3 DNA sequence: TGCAGCGTGGCCGACCGGGAAATGAACACTGAAGCTTTCTTT.

This chain joins TRBV4-3 and TRBJ2-3; 10 bases agree with TRBD2. The CDR3 runs 17 residues. Germline assignment: CDR1 LGHNA and CDR2 YSLEER. V dropped 0 bases and J dropped 1; count of bases not matched to a gene: 4. The CDR3 DNA follows: TGCGCCAGCAGCCAAGATTCCCTAGCGGGGGGCACAGATACGCAGTATTTT. Residues: CASSQDSLAGGTDTQYF.

In its sample, this clone was seen a few times. The rearrangement joins TRBV28 to TRBJ1-1, with D unresolved. The CDR3 spans 11 residues. The germline V gene has CDR1 MDHEN and CDR2 SYDVKM. The V gene lost 4 bases and the J gene lost 9 bases, with 9 bases spanning the gap. The CDR3 region is CASSSVTKAFF. CDR3 nucleotides: TGTGCCAGCAGTTCGGTGACTAAAGCTTTCTTT.

The rearrangement links TRBV9 to TRBJ1-4, with 7 bases fitting TRBD1. The CDR3 covers 14 residues. After removal of 3 bases from V and 3 bases from J, the junction contained 2 bases not matched to a gene. The germline V gene has CDR1 SGDLS and CDR2 YYNGEE. CDR3 protein: CASSGGTANEKLFF. The CDR3 DNA reads TGTGCCAGCAGCGGGGGGACAGCTAATGAAAAACTGTTTTTT. The full variable domain, in which reference TRBV9 and TRBJ1-4 provide the parts outside the CDR3, is DSGVTQTPKHLITATGQRVTLRCSPRSGDLSVYWYQQSLDQGLQFLIQYYNGEERAKGNILERFSAQQFPDLHSELNLSSLELGDSALYFCASSGGTANEKLFFGSGTQLSVL.

CDR3 residues: CASSPGTANEQFF. In nucleotides, the CDR3 is TGTGCCAGCAGCCCAGGGACAGCGAATGAGCAGTTCTTC. This chain connects TRBV11-1 to TRBJ2-1; 7 bases are shared with TRBD1. The CDR3 runs to 13 residues. V was pared by 5 bases and J by 7 bases, with 5 bases of the junction left unmatched. Looked up from germline, CDR1 is SGHAT and CDR2 is FQDESV (reference sequence).

The chain links TRBV6-1 to TRBJ2-1; D unresolved. This CDR3 has 13 residues. V was shortened by 7 bases and J by 5 bases, with 12 bases between the two germline ends. Germline values: CDR1 MNHNS, CDR2 SASEGT. CDR3 sequence reads: CASIVYKNNEQFF. The CDR3 region has the DNA TGTGCCAGCATTGTGTACAAGAACAATGAGCAGTTCTTC.

This chain connects TRBV9 to TRBJ2-5; TRBD1 might be the D (5 bases). The tail of the sequence fits TRBJ2-7 better, so the J call may be wrong. The CDR3 is made up of 14 amino acids. Germline V gives CDR1 SGDLS, CDR2 YYNGEE. The CDR3 is CASSATATGYEQYF. CDR3 bases: TGTGCCAGCAGCGCGACAGCGACGGGCTACGAGCAGTACTTC.

J is TRBJ1-1 and V is TRBV27; TRBD1 is a possible D gene (5 bases). Germline V gene sequence: CDR1 MNHEY, CDR2 SMNVEV (reference sequence). CDR3 size: 14 residues. The ends were cut back, 6 bases at V and 4 bases at J, with 15 bases in the middle. The CDR3 protein is CASRDIRDTTEAFF. CDR3 nucleotide sequence: TGTGCCAGCAGAGACATCAGGGATACCACTGAAGCTTTCTTT.

This chain connects TRBV7-2 to TRBJ2-3; TRBD1 might be the D (6 bases). Trimming pared 2 bases from V and 4 bases from J, leaving 10 bases between. CDR1 and CDR2 (germline): SGHTA, FQGNSA. The CDR3 is 14 amino acids. The CDR3 here is CASSLHRAPDTQYF. The CDR3 DNA sequence: TGTGCCAGCAGCTTACACAGGGCTCCAGATACGCAGTATTTT.

The chain employs TRBV5-1 and TRBJ2-5, with D hard to call. The closer fit of TRBJ2-7 to the DNA end suggests the J call may be wrong. Germline loops: CDR1 SGHRS, CDR2 YFSETQ. The length of the CDR3 is 17 residues. The CDR3: CASSWRNYTALAYEQYF. CDR3 coding DNA: TGCGCCAGCAGCTGGAGAAATTATACGGCCCTAGCCTACGAGCAGTACTTC.

V gene TRBV5-6 combines with J gene TRBJ1-5; D perhaps matches TRBD1 (6 bases). CDR3 length: 14 residues. The ends were cut back, 6 bases at V and 10 bases at J, with 20 bases in the middle. Germline CDR1 is SGHDT and CDR2 is YYEEEE. The DNA for the CDR3 is TGTGCCAGCACAAAACAGGGACTATCGCGCCCCCAGCATTTT. This gives the protein CASTKQGLSRPQHF. The entire variable domain, with the rest obtained from reference TRBV5-6 and TRBJ1-5, is as follows: DAGVTQSPTHLIKTRGQQVTLRCSPKSGHDTVSWYQQALGQGPQFIFQYYEEEERQRGNFPDRFSGHQFPNYSSELNVNALLLGDSALYLCASTKQGLSRPQHFGDGTRLSIL.

The rearrangement links TRBV11-3 to TRBJ1-4; 10 bases match TRBD1. V dropped 5 bases and J dropped 6; count of bases not matched to a gene: 6. Germline CDR1 reads SGHNT; CDR2 reads YENEEA. The CDR3 consists of 15 residues. The DNA for the CDR3 is TGTGCCAGCAGCCTCGGACAGGGGGAAGATGAAAAACTGTTTTTT. Amino acid sequence: CASSLGQGEDEKLFF.

This chain uses TRBV15 with TRBJ2-1; no clear D. The CDR3 runs 17 residues. Looked up from germline, CDR1 is LNHNV and CDR2 is YYDKDF (reference sequence). Between the trimmed V and J ends, which lost 0 bases and 2 bases, there was a span of 14 bases. The CDR3 DNA is TGTGCCACCAGCAGAGATCGAGGTTCCTCAACCTACAATGAGCAGTTCTTC. It encodes CATSRDRGSSTYNEQFF.

CDR3 nucleotide sequence: TGCAGCGCCGAACTCCTAGCGGGAGATTACTACGAGCAGTACTTC. Translated: CSAELLAGDYYEQYF. The V gene is TRBV29-1, the J gene TRBJ2-7; 10 bases are a match to TRBD2. CDR1 and CDR2 from the germline V gene are SQVTM and ANQGSEA. The V and J ends lost 7 bases and 3 bases, in that order; junction bases with no gene match: 12. The CDR3 loop spans 15 amino acids.